A selection of T cell receptor beta chains follows, all from one sample in a study of identical twins. TCRdb used MiXCR to reprocess the 5' RACE reads, holding one entry per CDR3 protein. The table records about 890,000 distinct CDR3 sequences, roughly an eighth of them present only once. The sample was also linked to a second study, of yellow fever vaccine responses in identical twins.

The specimen was PBMCs. The receptors originated from a woman in her late teens or twenties in good health. Both conserved end residues are part of each CDR3. Fields, in order: D gene, J gene, clone size, V gene, CDR3 protein, CDR3 DNA. D genes are given only for firm matches. Expanded clones are given a class, and other clones once, few, many or no size at all.

-,TRBJ1-6,-,TRBV5-1,CASSSTEANSPLHF,TGCGCCAGCAGCTCGACAGAGGCTAATTCACCCCTCCACTTT
-,TRBJ2-5,-,TRBV27,CASSPRVGETQYF,TGTGCCAGCAGTCCCCGAGTGGGGGAGACCCAGTACTTC
TRBD1,TRBJ1-2,few,TRBV27,CATSRDSAYYGYTF,TGTGCCACCAGCCGGGACAGCGCCTACTATGGCTACACCTTC
TRBD1,TRBJ1-2,-,TRBV14,CASSQARTGNYGYTF,TGTGCCAGCAGCCAAGCCCGGACAGGGAACTATGGCTACACCTTC
TRBD2,TRBJ2-3,-,TRBV7-2,CASSLGRRTSGRALVDTQYF,TGTGCCAGCAGCTTAGGGCGGCGGACTAGCGGGAGGGCCCTCGTAGATACGCAGTATTTT
-,TRBJ2-3,-,TRBV5-1,CASSAQSDTQYF,TGCGCCAGCAGCGCCCAATCGGATACGCAGTATTTT
-,TRBJ2-3,-,TRBV28,CASSLTYKSADTQYF,TGTGCCAGCAGTTTGACGTACAAGTCAGCAGATACGCAGTATTTT
-,TRBJ2-7,-,TRBV28,CASSFEVASYEQYF,TGTGCCAGCAGTTTTGAGGTCGCCTCCTACGAGCAGTACTTC
TRBD1,TRBJ2-7,few,TRBV6-5,CASSYSTGGPYEQYF,TGTGCCAGCAGTTACTCGACAGGGGGGCCCTACGAGCAGTACTTC
-,TRBJ1-1,-,TRBV18,CAILVNTEAFF,TGTGCCATACTGGTGAACACTGAAGCTTTCTTT
TRBD2,TRBJ2-1,many,TRBV28,CASSHNPGTSNEQFF,TGTGCCAGCAGCCATAATCCCGGGACTAGTAATGAGCAGTTCTTC
TRBD1,TRBJ2-1,few,TRBV27,CASSSMGQMPYNEQFF,TGTGCCAGCAGCTCCATGGGACAGATGCCTTACAATGAGCAGTTCTTC
TRBD2,TRBJ2-1,-,TRBV29-1,CSASGGPSYNEQFF,TGCAGCGCTTCGGGGGGGCCCTCCTACAATGAGCAGTTCTTC
-,TRBJ1-1,few,TRBV12-3/TRBV12-4,CASSLTRKNTEAFF,TGTGCCAGCAGTTTAACCAGAAAAAACACTGAAGCTTTCTTT
TRBD2,TRBJ2-1,few,TRBV10-3,CAISETSGSKNEQFF,TGTGCCATCAGTGAGACTAGCGGGAGTAAGAATGAGCAGTTCTTC
TRBD2,TRBJ2-3,-,TRBV27,CASTRGGNTDTQYF,TGTGCCAGCACCCGGGGGGGAAACACAGATACGCAGTATTTT
-,TRBJ1-1,many,TRBV5-1,CASSSSTGGLLANTEAFF,TGCGCCAGCAGCTCCTCGACAGGAGGGCTCCTTGCGAACACTGAAGCTTTCTTT
TRBD2,TRBJ2-3,-,TRBV12-3/TRBV12-4,CASGIPRSSGRSTDTQYF,TGTGCCAGTGGGATCCCGCGGTCTAGCGGGAGGAGCACAGATACGCAGTATTTT
-,TRBJ1-1,few,TRBV9,CASSVEGRLNTEAFF,TGTGCCAGCAGCGTAGAAGGCAGGTTGAACACTGAAGCTTTCTTT
-,TRBJ2-3,few,TRBV7-3,CASSTHGAPADTQYF,TGTGCCAGCAGCACCCATGGGGCCCCAGCAGATACGCAGTATTTT
TRBD1,TRBJ2-3,-,TRBV7-8,CASSLRTGAAFTDTQYF,TGTGCCAGCAGCTTAAGGACAGGAGCGGCGTTCACAGATACGCAGTATTTT
-,TRBJ2-2,-,TRBV7-6,CASRRGANTGELFF,TGTGCCAGCAGGAGGGGGGCGAACACCGGGGAGCTGTTTTTT
-,TRBJ2-1,-,TRBV7-3,CASSLSVWDEQFF,TGTGCCAGCAGCTTAAGTGTCTGGGATGAGCAGTTCTTC
-,TRBJ1-4,few,TRBV3-1,CASSQDARPEVELFF,TGTGCCAGCAGCCAAGATGCACGGCCCGAAGTGGAACTGTTTTTT
TRBD2,TRBJ2-4,-,TRBV28,CASSLTGLAYNIQYF,TGTGCCAGCAGTTTGACGGGACTAGCGTACAACATTCAGTACTTC
-,TRBJ2-7,many,TRBV12-3/TRBV12-4,CASSRTAYEQYF,TGTGCCAGCAGTAGGACAGCCTACGAGCAGTACTTC
-,TRBJ1-6,few,TRBV5-1,CASSPQGQGVPPLHF,TGCGCCAGCAGCCCCCAGGGGCAGGGTGTACCACCCCTCCACTTT
-,TRBJ1-2,-,TRBV3-1,CASSPRLGGSTF,TGTGCCAGCAGCCCCAGACTAGGGGGGTCCACCTTC
TRBD2,TRBJ2-6,-,TRBV4-2,CASRTSGASGANVLTF,TGTGCCAGCAGGACTAGCGGGGCTTCTGGGGCCAACGTCCTGACTTTC
TRBD1,TRBJ2-3,-,TRBV20-1,CSAKNRIGTGSSDTQYF,TGCAGTGCTAAGAATCGAATCGGGACAGGGTCATCAGATACGCAGTATTTT
-,TRBJ2-1,many,TRBV5-1,CASSPLGELRGSHNEQFF,TGCGCCAGCAGCCCGCTTGGAGAACTTAGAGGCTCCCACAATGAGCAGTTCTTC
TRBD1,TRBJ1-2,many,TRBV6-2/TRBV6-3,CASIDRGWDGYTF,TGTGCCAGCATCGACAGGGGATGGGATGGCTACACCTTC
-,TRBJ2-7,-,TRBV14,CASSQGVWYEQYF,TGTGCCAGCAGCCAAGGTGTGTGGTACGAGCAGTACTTC
TRBD1,TRBJ1-1,many,TRBV5-5,CASSLGNRGLGTEAFF,TGTGCCAGCAGCTTGGGCAACAGGGGGCTCGGCACTGAAGCTTTCTTT
-,TRBJ1-4,-,TRBV7-9,CASSSTGYKLFF,TGTGCCAGCAGCTCTACAGGGTATAAACTGTTTTTT
TRBD1,TRBJ2-5,few,TRBV5-6,CASSFWTGNVWETQYF,TGTGCCAGCAGCTTCTGGACAGGGAACGTCTGGGAGACCCAGTACTTC